A single sample gave rise to the 27 T cell receptor beta chains below, sequenced in a study of T cell changes during pregnancy in multiple sclerosis. Assay: immunoSEQ multiplex PCR; the TCRdb copy retains only in-frame clones and omits some. This sample carries 13,000 to 15,000 clones, 90% to 95% of them seen once, and the ten largest clones take 2.5% to 3%. The source was peripheral blood, collected in the second trimester of pregnancy. These receptors originate from a female donor in good health, enrolled as a control in a pregnancy study.

In this sample, this clone turned up once. This CDR3 reads CASSIGGVTGELFF. In DNA, the CDR3 is TGTGCCAGTAGTATAGGGGGGGTTACCGGGGAGCTGTTTTTT. V and J are TRBV19 and TRBJ2-2; D might be TRBD2 (6 bases). Germline CDR1 and CDR2: LNHDA and SQIVND (reference sequence). This CDR3 is built from 14 residues. Trimming stripped 1 base from V and 5 bases from J, with 8 bases between. Full variable domain (outside the CDR3, taken from reference TRBV19 and TRBJ2-2): DGGITQSPKYLFRKEGQNVTLSCEQNLNHDAMYWYRQDPGQGLRLIYYSQIVNDFQKGDIAEGYSVSREKKESFPLTVTSAQKNPTAFYLCASSIGGVTGELFFGEGSRLTVL.

V is TRBV7-9 and J is TRBJ1-4; D uncertain. The CDR3 sequence is 14 residues long. Looked up from germline, CDR1 is SEHNR and CDR2 is FQNEAQ (reference sequence). The ends were cut back, 4 bases at V and 8 bases at J, with 14 bases in the middle. DNA of the CDR3: TGTGCCAGCAGCTCCCCCCTCTCCGGGGAAAAACTGTTTTTT. Its protein is CASSSPLSGEKLFF. Complete variable domain (other parts from reference TRBV7-9 and TRBJ1-4): DTGVSQNPRHKITKRGQNVTFRCDPISEHNRLYWYRQTLGQGPEFLTYFQNEAQLEKSRLLSDRFSAERPKGSFSTLEIQRTEQGDSAMYLCASSSPLSGEKLFFGSGTQLSVL.

J is TRBJ2-3 and V is TRBV15, with a tentative D call TRBD2 (5 bases). Trimming took off 0 bases at V and 1 base at J, with 14 bases between the two ends. Germline assignment: CDR1 LNHNV and CDR2 YYDKDF (reference sequence). The CDR3 length is 17 residues. This CDR3 reads CATSRDQIGKGTDTQYF. The CDR3 bases are TGTGCCACCAGCAGAGATCAGATCGGGAAGGGCACAGATACGCAGTATTTT.

The genes are TRBV6-6 and TRBJ1-1, with D perhaps matching TRBD1 (5 bases). The CDR3 length is 11 residues. Deletions cut 10 bases from V and 8 bases from J, with 14 bases between. From germline, CDR1 is MNHNY and CDR2 SVGAGI (reference sequence). The CDR3: CATTQSGEAFF. The CDR3 region has the DNA TGTGCCACTACTCAATCAGGGGAAGCTTTCTTT.

The chain couples TRBV18 to TRBJ2-1; TRBD1 is a possible D gene (6 bases). This CDR3 is built from 16 residues. CDR1 and CDR2 from the germline V gene are KGHSH and LQKENI. Trimming cost V 3 bases and J 5 bases, with 17 bases left between them. In DNA, the CDR3 is TGTGCCAGCTCACCCCGCCGGACAGAATCAAACAATGAGCAGTTCTTC. Its protein product is CASSPRRTESNNEQFF.

V usage is TRBV12-5 and J usage is TRBJ1-5, with unresolved D. V was pared by 0 bases and J by 7 bases, with 19 bases between. The CDR3 spans 17 residues. The germline gives CDR1 LGHNT, CDR2 FRNRAP. The CDR3 is CASGLVLPAGGYQPQHF. The CDR3 coding sequence is TGTGCTAGTGGTTTGGTACTCCCCGCAGGAGGATACCAGCCCCAGCATTTT.

The genes are TRBV28 and TRBJ2-1, with 10 bases aligning to TRBD2. Per germline, CDR1 MDHEN and CDR2 SYDVKM. There are 16 residues in the CDR3. Trimming removed 5 bases from V and 7 bases from J; junction bases left unmatched: 11. The CDR3 nucleotides are TGTGCCAGCAGTAAACTAGCGGGGCAGGGATGGAATGAGCAGTTCTTC. It specifies CASSKLAGQGWNEQFF.

The chain combines TRBV7-2 with TRBJ2-3; 11 positions agree with TRBD2. After removal of 2 bases from V and 3 bases from J, the junction contained 1 base not matched to a gene. CDR1 SGHTA and CDR2 FQGNSA come from the germline V gene. The CDR3 sequence is 15 residues long. CDR3 loop: CASSLPSGRTDTQYF. The CDR3 nucleotides are TGTGCCAGCAGCTTACCTAGCGGGAGGACAGATACGCAGTATTTT.

This clone was counted a few times. This chain joins TRBV30 and TRBJ1-1, with 10 bases aligning to TRBD1. Trimming at V came to 6 bases and at J to 1 base, leaving 8 bases not matched to a gene. Germline lookup yields CDR1 GTSNPN and CDR2 SVGIG (reference sequence). The CDR3 totals 15 residues. The CDR3 region is CACGQGGLPNTEAFF. For the CDR3, the DNA is TGTGCCTGCGGACAGGGGGGATTACCGAACACTGAAGCTTTCTTT.

J is TRBJ2-7 and V is TRBV19, with D perhaps matching TRBD1 (5 bases). V lost 5 bases to trimming and J lost 4 bases, with 15 bases between them. The CDR3 is 14 residues long. CDR1 LNHDA and CDR2 SQIVND come from the germline V gene (reference sequence). This CDR3 reads CASSARQPPYEQYF. CDR3 bases: TGTGCCAGTAGTGCAAGACAGCCCCCTTACGAGCAGTACTTC.

V is TRBV5-4 and J is TRBJ2-2, with no clear D. From germline, CDR1 is SGHNT and CDR2 YYREEE (reference sequence). V was trimmed by 3 bases and J by 4 bases, leaving 13 bases between them. The CDR3 has 15 amino acids. CDR3 in amino acids: CASSSRLEFTGELFF. The CDR3 DNA reads as TGTGCCAGCAGCTCCCGACTGGAATTCACCGGGGAGCTGTTTTTT.

The chain uses TRBV2 and TRBJ2-5; 9 nucleotides align to TRBD2. CDR3 length equals 13 residues. The V segment lost 7 bases and the J segment 4 bases; nucleotides outside the gene matches: 4. Germline V gene sequence: CDR1 SNHLY, CDR2 FYNNEI. Here the CDR3 reads CASMAGGRETQYF. The CDR3 bases are TGTGCCAGCATGGCGGGGGGGAGAGAGACCCAGTACTTC.

The chain has TRBV6-5 and TRBJ1-5; D unclear. Germline V gene sequence: CDR1 MNHEY, CDR2 SVGAGI. This CDR3 contains 15 residues. V was cut by 0 bases and J by 5 bases, with 11 bases left in between. DNA of the CDR3: TGTGCCAGCAGTTACTCGAGTGAGGGTTATCAGCCCCAGCATTTT. This sequence encodes CASSYSSEGYQPQHF.

The chain has TRBV7-9 and TRBJ1-3, with D maybe TRBD1 (6 bases). V dropped 5 bases and J dropped 1 base, with 15 bases sitting between them. The CDR3 consists of 16 residues. Germline V gene lookup returns CDR1 SEHNR and CDR2 FQNEAQ (reference sequence). CDR3 sequence: CASSPPRTESGNTIYF. DNA for the CDR3: TGTGCCAGCAGCCCCCCCCGGACAGAGTCTGGAAACACCATATATTTT.

The chain recombines TRBV11-2 with TRBJ2-5; TRBD2 aligns across 15 bases. The V and J ends lost 5 bases and 9 bases, in that order; junction bases with no gene match: 7. CDR1 SGHAT and CDR2 FQNNGV come from the germline V gene. The CDR3 totals 15 residues. DNA for the CDR3: TGTGCCAGCAGCGCCCGGACTAGCGGGGGGGAGGCCCAGTACTTC. Its protein is CASSARTSGGEAQYF.

The chain combines TRBV7-2 with TRBJ1-1; D uncertain. The CDR3 extends over 15 amino acids. CDR1 and CDR2 (germline): SGHTA, FQGNSA. The V and J ends lost 4 bases and 1 base respectively, with 13 bases between them. In DNA, the CDR3 is TGTGCCAGCAGCTCACTAAGGTCGGCGAACACTGAAGCTTTCTTT. It encodes CASSSLRSANTEAFF. Full variable domain (missing parts from reference TRBV7-2 and TRBJ1-1): GAGVSQSPSNKVTEKGKDVELRCDPISGHTALYWYRQSLGQGLEFLIYFQGNSAPDKSGLPSDRFSAERTGGSVSTLTIQRTQQEDSAVYLCASSSLRSANTEAFFGQGTRLTVV.

The chain couples TRBV19 to TRBJ2-3, with TRBD2 matching over 9 bases. This CDR3 is built from 16 residues. The junction had 8 bases not matched to a gene; V was cut back by 6 bases and J by 1 base. Germline V gives CDR1 LNHDA, CDR2 SQIVND (reference sequence). CDR3 DNA sequence: TGTGCCAGTAGAAGCTTAGCGGGGGCGCGCACAGATACGCAGTATTTT. This encodes CASRSLAGARTDTQYF.

The rearrangement uses TRBV4-3 and TRBJ1-1; D remains unclear. Trimming removed 5 bases from V and 6 bases from J, with 16 bases in between. The germline gives CDR1 LGHNA, CDR2 YSLEER. The CDR3 contains 14 residues. The CDR3 reads CASSTGSEASEAFF. DNA for the CDR3: TGCGCCAGCAGCACGGGTTCCGAGGCATCTGAAGCTTTCTTT.

The rearrangement links TRBV5-1 to TRBJ2-7; 10 bases are a match to TRBD1. CDR1 and CDR2 (germline): SGHRS, YFSETQ. V lost 4 bases to trimming and J lost 6 bases; unmatched junction nucleotides: 7. The CDR3 loop spans 14 amino acids. The CDR3 coding sequence is TGCGCCAGCAGCGCCACCGGGACAGGGGCCGAGCAGTACTTC. It is translated as CASSATGTGAEQYF.

The rearrangement joins TRBV11-2 to TRBJ2-5; weak D call: TRBD1 (5 bases). The CDR3 length is 12 residues. Trimming removed 5 bases at V and 8 bases at J, with 12 bases between. From germline, CDR1 is SGHAT and CDR2 FQNNGV. The CDR3 coding sequence is TGTGCCAGCAGCACTTCTGGGGCCACCCAGTACTTC. This translates into CASSTSGATQYF.

A single count supports this clone. This chain joins TRBV5-1 and TRBJ2-5; tentative D call: TRBD1 (6 bases). Germline CDR1 SGHRS, CDR2 YFSETQ. V shed 2 bases and J shed 4 bases, with 21 bases lying between them. The CDR3 length is 17 residues. The CDR3 DNA reads as TGCGCCAGCAGCTTAGGTCAAGGGGACACCTCTCGAGAGACCCAGTACTTC. Protein: CASSLGQGDTSRETQYF. Filled out from reference TRBV5-1 and TRBJ2-5, the complete variable domain reads KAGVTQTPRYLIKTRGQQVTLSCSPISGHRSVSWYQQTPGQGLQFLFEYFSETQRNKGNFPGRFSGRQFSNSRSEMNVSTLELGDSALYLCASSLGQGDTSRETQYFGPGTRLLVL.

The V and J genes are TRBV6-6 and TRBJ2-7; the D gene is possibly TRBD1 (6 bases). The CDR3 has 14 amino acids. Germline V lookup: CDR1 MNHNY, CDR2 SVGAGI (reference sequence). Trimming removed 2 bases at V and 0 bases at J, with 8 bases between. In DNA, the CDR3 is TGTGCCAGCAGTTACGAGGGGGTCTCCTACGAGCAGTACTTC. Encoded protein: CASSYEGVSYEQYF.

The J gene is TRBJ2-1, the V gene TRBV6-5, with D possibly TRBD1 on 5 matching bases. Trimming stripped 4 bases from V and 0 bases from J, with 7 bases between. CDR3 size: 14 residues. Germline V CDR1 and CDR2: MNHEY, SVGAGI. CDR3 region: CASSSTVSYNEQFF. DNA for the CDR3: TGTGCCAGCAGTTCGACAGTCTCCTACAATGAGCAGTTCTTC.

CDR3 sequence reads: CASSQDQAEQYYGYTF. CDR3 DNA: TGCGCCAGCAGCCAAGATCAGGCAGAACAATACTATGGCTACACCTTC. This chain links TRBV4-1 with TRBJ1-2, with unresolved D. Trimming stripped 0 bases from V and 3 bases from J, with 14 bases between. The germline V gene encodes CDR1 MGHRA and CDR2 YSYEKL. This CDR3 contains 16 residues.

J is TRBJ2-2 and V is TRBV5-6, with a tentative D call TRBD2 (6 bases). Germline lookup yields CDR1 SGHDT and CDR2 YYEEEE. The V and J ends lost 1 base and 4 bases respectively, with 14 bases between them. The length of the CDR3 is 16 residues. CDR3: CASSLSLEGLTGELFF. DNA of the CDR3: TGTGCCAGCAGCTTGTCGCTGGAGGGCCTCACCGGGGAGCTGTTTTTT.

The chain combines TRBV7-6 with TRBJ2-4; TRBD2 is a possible D gene (6 bases). This CDR3 is 13 amino acids long. V was trimmed by 5 bases and J by 6 bases, leaving 11 bases between them. CDR1 is SGHVS, CDR2 FNYEAQ, per germline. CDR3 loop: CASSAPGLNIQYF. The CDR3 nucleotides read TGTGCCAGCAGCGCCCCGGGACTAAACATTCAGTACTTC. Variable domain in full (rest from reference TRBV7-6 and TRBJ2-4): GAGVSQSPRYKVTKRGQDVALRCDPISGHVSLYWYRQALGQGPEFLTYFNYEAQQDKSGLPNDRFSAERPEGSISTLTIQRTEQRDSAMYRCASSAPGLNIQYFGAGTRLSVL.

The rearrangement uses TRBV5-1 and TRBJ1-1; D remains unclear. This CDR3 comprises 14 residues. V was trimmed by 2 bases and J by 0 bases, leaving 8 bases between them. Germline CDR1 reads SGHRS; CDR2 reads YFSETQ. The chain's CDR3 is CASSLGALNTEAFF. CDR3 coding DNA: TGCGCCAGCAGCTTAGGAGCCCTGAACACTGAAGCTTTCTTT.